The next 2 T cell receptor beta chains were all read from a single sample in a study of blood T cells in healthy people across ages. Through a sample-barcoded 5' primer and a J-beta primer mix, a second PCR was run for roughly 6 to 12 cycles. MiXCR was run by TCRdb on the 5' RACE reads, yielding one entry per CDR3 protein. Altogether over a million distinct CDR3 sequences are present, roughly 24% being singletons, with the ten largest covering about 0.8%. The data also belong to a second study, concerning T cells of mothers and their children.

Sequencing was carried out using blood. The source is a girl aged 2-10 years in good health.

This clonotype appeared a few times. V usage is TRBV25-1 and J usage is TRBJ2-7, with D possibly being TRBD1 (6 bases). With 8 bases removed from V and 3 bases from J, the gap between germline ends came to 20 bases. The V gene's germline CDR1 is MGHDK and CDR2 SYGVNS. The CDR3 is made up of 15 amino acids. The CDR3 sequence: CASEPGGWTLYEQYF. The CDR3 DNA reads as TGTGCCAGCGAACCTGGGGGCTGGACACTCTACGAGCAGTACTTC.

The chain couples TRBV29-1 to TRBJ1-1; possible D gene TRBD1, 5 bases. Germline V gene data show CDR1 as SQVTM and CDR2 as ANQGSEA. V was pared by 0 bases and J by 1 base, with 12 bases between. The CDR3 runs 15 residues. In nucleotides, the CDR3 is TGCAGCGTTGAAGATCGGGGGGAGTCGAACACTGAAGCTTTCTTT. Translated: CSVEDRGESNTEAFF.